Listed below are T cell receptor beta chains from one sample, sequenced in a study of CD8 T cells in ankylosing spondylitis. TCRdb called the 5' RACE reads again in MiXCR, with one record for every CDR3 protein. The sample holds under 250,000 distinct CDR3 sequences, over 30% seen once. The sample taken for sequencing was blood, either unsorted or a sorted T cell fraction (not recorded which). The receptors here all came from a male donor with ankylosing spondylitis or in good health (not recorded which). CDR3s include the opening cysteine and the closing phenylalanine or tryptophan. Fields, in order: J gene, clone size, V gene, D gene, CDR3 protein, CDR3 DNA. D genes are given only for firm matches. Clone size, where shown, is once, few, many, or a class for clones that have expanded.

TRBJ2-7 once TRBV27 TRBD2 CASRVLAGGSYEQYF TGTGCCAGCAGGGTACTAGCGGGGGGCTCCTACGAGCAGTACTTC
TRBJ2-5 NA TRBV20-1 NA CSADRRQNQETQYF TGCAGTGCTGACAGACGGCAGAACCAAGAGACCCAGTACTTC
TRBJ2-1 NA TRBV12-3/TRBV12-4 NA CASSRGAGAKYNEQFF TGTGCCAGCAGTCGAGGTGCGGGGGCAAAGTACAATGAGCAGTTCTTC
TRBJ1-2 NA TRBV20-1 NA CSANPGIRGYTF TGCAGTGCTAATCCCGGGATTCGGGGCTACACCTTC
TRBJ2-7 few TRBV20-1 TRBD2 CSARPGSGGLYEQYF TGCAGTGCGCGACCAGGGAGCGGGGGATTATACGAGCAGTACTTC
TRBJ2-3 NA TRBV6-1 TRBD1 CASRQGASTDTQYF TGTGCCAGCAGGCAGGGGGCGAGCACAGATACGCAGTATTTT
TRBJ2-2 NA TRBV5-8 TRBD1 CASSLRDSYTGELFF TGTGCCAGCAGCCTACGGGACAGCTACACCGGGGAGCTGTTTTTT
TRBJ1-1 many TRBV20-1 TRBD1 CSAKLTGGMNTEAFF TGCAGTGCTAAATTGACAGGGGGCATGAACACTGAAGCTTTCTTT
TRBJ2-7 NA TRBV4-2 NA CASSQGASVGYEQYF TGTGCCAGCAGCCAAGGGGCTAGCGTAGGATACGAGCAGTACTTC
TRBJ2-2 NA TRBV6-1 NA CASGTTNTGELFF TGTGCCAGCGGGACAACGAACACCGGGGAGCTGTTTTTC
TRBJ1-2 few TRBV10-3 NA CAISESGYYGYTF TGTGCCATCAGTGAGAGTGGCTACTATGGCTACACCTTC
TRBJ2-7 NA TRBV9 NA CASSWGSHEQYF TGTGCCAGCAGCTGGGGGTCCCACGAGCAGTACTTC
TRBJ2-5 few TRBV24-1 TRBD1 CATSEDRDNLEETQYF TGTGCCACCAGTGAGGACAGGGATAATTTGGAAGAGACCCAGTACTTC
TRBJ1-1 few TRBV12-3/TRBV12-4 NA CASRRTVNTEAFF TGTGCCAGCAGACGGACAGTTAACACTGAAGCTTTCTTT
TRBJ2-5 NA TRBV6-6 NA CASSALQGETQYF TGTGCCAGCAGCGCCCTCCAGGGAGAGACCCAGTACTTC
TRBJ2-3 NA TRBV12-3/TRBV12-4 NA CASIGDQGKGTDTQYF TGTGCCAGCATTGGGGACCAGGGGAAGGGCACAGATACGCAGTATTTT
TRBJ2-3 many TRBV6-4 NA CASSEDGSTDTQYF TGTGCCAGCAGTGAAGACGGTAGCACAGATACGCAGTATTTT
TRBJ1-1 NA TRBV20-1 NA CSALPSSEAFF TGCAGTGCTTTACCGTCCTCTGAAGCTTTCTTT
TRBJ2-6 NA TRBV15 TRBD1 CATSRERTGTSGANVLTF TGTGCCACCAGCAGAGAAAGGACAGGGACCTCTGGGGCCAACGTCCTGACTTTC
TRBJ2-7 NA TRBV10-2 NA CASSEDRRYEQYF TGCGCCAGCAGTGAAGACAGGAGATACGAGCAGTACTTC
TRBJ1-6 NA TRBV6-5 NA CASSYSTGLGNSPLHF TGTGCCAGCAGTTACTCGACGGGGCTCGGTAATTCACCCCTCCACTTT
TRBJ2-1 few TRBV5-1 TRBD2 CASSSGGYIENEQFF TGCGCCAGCAGCTCCGGGGGGTACATTGAGAATGAGCAGTTCTTC
TRBJ1-1 NA TRBV6-5 NA CASSFLAGSTEAFF TGTGCCAGCAGTTTCTTAGCAGGGAGCACTGAAGCTTTCTTT
TRBJ2-2 NA TRBV6-5 TRBD1 CASSYSRTGDTGELFF TGTGCCAGCAGTTACTCTCGGACAGGGGACACCGGGGAGCTGTTTTTT
TRBJ2-7 few TRBV9 TRBD2 CASSLSGGLSYEQYF TGTGCCAGCAGTCTTAGCGGGGGGCTCTCCTACGAGCAGTACTTC
TRBJ2-7 NA TRBV4-1 NA CASSHLSIGAYEQYF TGCGCCAGCAGCCACCTATCGATAGGGGCCTACGAGCAGTACTTC
TRBJ2-5 NA TRBV29-1 TRBD2 CSVRLAAQETQYF TGCAGCGTACGACTAGCGGCTCAAGAGACCCAGTACTTC
TRBJ2-5 NA TRBV15 NA CATSREGTRETQYF TGTGCCACCAGCAGAGAAGGGACTCGGGAGACCCAGTACTTC
TRBJ2-3 few TRBV6-5 NA CASSYYAGTDTQYF TGTGCCAGCAGTTACTATGCCGGGACAGATACGCAGTATTTT
TRBJ2-7 many TRBV7-9 NA CASSLRVHEQYF TGTGCCAGCAGCCTCAGGGTCCACGAGCAGTACTTC
TRBJ2-1 NA TRBV15 TRBD2 CATSRDIGRRRDEQFF TGTGCCACCAGCAGAGATATCGGGAGGCGGCGCGATGAGCAGTTCTTC
TRBJ2-2 NA TRBV5-5 NA CASSSRQLNTGELFF TGTGCCAGCAGCTCCCGACAGTTGAACACCGGGGAGCTGTTTTTT
TRBJ1-1 few TRBV7-9 NA CASSFHSDTEAFF TGTGCCAGCAGCTTTCACAGTGACACTGAAGCTTTCTTT
TRBJ2-7 NA TRBV3-1 TRBD2 CASSQDRGLAGEQYF TGTGCCAGCAGCCAAGACCGAGGACTAGCGGGCGAGCAGTACTTC
TRBJ2-3 many TRBV20-1 TRBD2 CSARVARAGDSTDTQYF TGCAGTGCTAGAGTCGCCCGGGCGGGGGATAGCACAGATACGCAGTATTTT
TRBJ2-7 NA TRBV20-1 NA CSAPPGGSSYEQYF TGCAGTGCTCCTCCCGGGGGTAGCTCCTACGAGCAGTACTTC
TRBJ2-3 NA TRBV5-1 NA CASSLARVYTDTQYF TGCGCCAGCAGCTTGGCCAGGGTTTACACAGATACGCAGTATTTT
TRBJ2-7 NA TRBV20-1 NA CSARESTTVASYEQYF TGCAGTGCTAGAGAAAGTACGACAGTCGCCTCCTACGAGCAGTACTTC